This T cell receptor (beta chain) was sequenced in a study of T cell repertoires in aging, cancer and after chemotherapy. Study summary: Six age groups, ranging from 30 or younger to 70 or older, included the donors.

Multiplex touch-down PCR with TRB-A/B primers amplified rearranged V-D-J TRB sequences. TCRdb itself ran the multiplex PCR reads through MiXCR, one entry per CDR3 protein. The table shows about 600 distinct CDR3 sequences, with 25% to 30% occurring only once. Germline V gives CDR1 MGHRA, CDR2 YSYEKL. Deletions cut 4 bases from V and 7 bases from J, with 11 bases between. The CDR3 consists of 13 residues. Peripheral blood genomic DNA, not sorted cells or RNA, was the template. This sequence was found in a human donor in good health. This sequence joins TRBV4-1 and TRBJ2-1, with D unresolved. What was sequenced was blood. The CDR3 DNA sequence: TGCGCCAGCAGCCGGGCAGGACCGAATGAGCAGTTCTTC. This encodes CASSRAGPNEQFF.